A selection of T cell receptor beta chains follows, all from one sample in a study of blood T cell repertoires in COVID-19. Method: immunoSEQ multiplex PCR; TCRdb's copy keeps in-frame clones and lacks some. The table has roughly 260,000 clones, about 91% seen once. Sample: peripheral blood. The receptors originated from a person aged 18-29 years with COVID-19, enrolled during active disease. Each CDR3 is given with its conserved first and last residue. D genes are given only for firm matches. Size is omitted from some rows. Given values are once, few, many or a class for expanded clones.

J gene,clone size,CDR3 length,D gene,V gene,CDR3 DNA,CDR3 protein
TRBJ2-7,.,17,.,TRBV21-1,TGTGCCAGCATAGTCACTTGTCCGACAGGGGATTTCTACGAGCAGTACTTC,CASIVTCPTGDFYEQYF
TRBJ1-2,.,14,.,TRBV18,TGTGCCAGCTCACCACCCGGGATGAACTATGGCTACACCTTC,CASSPPGMNYGYTF
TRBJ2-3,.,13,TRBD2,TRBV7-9,TGTGCCAGCTATTCAGCGGGAGGGGATACGCAGTATTTT,CASYSAGGDTQYF
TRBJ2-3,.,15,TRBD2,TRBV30,TGTGCCTGGAGTCCGGGACTAGTCCCCACAGATACGCAGTATTTT,CAWSPGLVPTDTQYF
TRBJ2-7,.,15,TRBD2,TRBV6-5,TGTGCCAGCAGTCCACTAGCGGGAGGAATCTACGAGCAGTACTTC,CASSPLAGGIYEQYF
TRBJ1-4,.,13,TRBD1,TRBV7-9,TGTGCCAGCATAGGACAGGGGACTGAAAAACTGTTTTTT,CASIGQGTEKLFF
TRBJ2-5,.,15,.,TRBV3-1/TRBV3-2,.,CASSQPLQRGETQYF
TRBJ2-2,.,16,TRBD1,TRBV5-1,TGCGCCAGCAACCCTCCGGGACAGGGAGTCACCGGGGAGCTGTTTTTT,CASNPPGQGVTGELFF
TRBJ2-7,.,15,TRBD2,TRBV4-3,TGCGCCAGCAGCCAAGGAAGCGGGAGGGCCTGGGAGCAGTACTTC,CASSQGSGRAWEQYF
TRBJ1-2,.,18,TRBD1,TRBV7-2,TGTGCCAGCAGCTTAGCGCTGGACAGGCTATATTTCTTCTATGGCTACACCTTC,CASSLALDRLYFFYGYTF
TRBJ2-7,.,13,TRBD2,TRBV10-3,TGTGCCATCAGAACTAGCGGGGGCTACGAGCAGTACTTC,CAIRTSGGYEQYF
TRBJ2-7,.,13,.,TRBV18,TGTGCCAGCTCAAACAACCAGGGGGGCGAGCAGTACTTC,CASSNNQGGEQYF
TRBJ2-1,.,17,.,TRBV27,TGTGCCAGCAGTTTAATCCCCGCGTATAGCTCCTACAATGAGCAGTTCTTC,CASSLIPAYSSYNEQFF
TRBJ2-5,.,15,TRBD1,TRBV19,TGTGCCAGTAGTTTCCACCGGGACAGGGAAGAGACCCAGTACTTC,CASSFHRDREETQYF
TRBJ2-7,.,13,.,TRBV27,TGTGCCAGCAGTTTAATGTCTTCTTACGAGCAGTACTTC,CASSLMSSYEQYF
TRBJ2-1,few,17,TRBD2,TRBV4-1,TGCGCCAGCAGCCAAGCCCTGGGCCGCGGGGGTTACAATGAGCAGTTCTTC,CASSQALGRGGYNEQFF
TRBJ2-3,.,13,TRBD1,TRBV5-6,TGTGCCAGCAGCTCCACAGGGGCAGATACGCAGTATTTT,CASSSTGADTQYF
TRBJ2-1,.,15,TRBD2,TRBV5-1,TGCGCCAGCAGCGTGGGGGGGACTACCGTCAATGAGCAGTTCTTC,CASSVGGTTVNEQFF
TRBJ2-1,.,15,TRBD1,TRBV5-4,TGTGCCAGCAGCTTGCAGGGACAGGGTTTCAATGAGCAGTTCTTC,CASSLQGQGFNEQFF
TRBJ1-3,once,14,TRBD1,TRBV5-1,TGCGCCAGCAGCTTGGGACAGGGGGGAAACACCATATATTTT,CASSLGQGGNTIYF
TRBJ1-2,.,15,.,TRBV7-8,TGTGCCAGCAGCCTGACCCCGACACTCACGCAGGGCTACACCTTC,CASSLTPTLTQGYTF
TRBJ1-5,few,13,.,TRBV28,TGTGCCAGCAGCCTGGGAGGAGGGGAGCCCCAGCATTTT,CASSLGGGEPQHF
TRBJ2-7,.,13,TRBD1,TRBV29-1,TGCAGCGTTGCTGAGGCAGGGGGCGGTGAGCAGTACTTC,CSVAEAGGGEQYF
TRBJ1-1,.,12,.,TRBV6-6,TGTGCCAGCAGTTACTCGGGCGCTGAAGCTTTCTTT,CASSYSGAEAFF
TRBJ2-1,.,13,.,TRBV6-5,TGTGCCAGCAGTAAGACTAGTAGCGATGAGCAGTTCTTC,CASSKTSSDEQFF
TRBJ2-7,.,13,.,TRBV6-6,TGTGCCAGCAGGGGGGACATCTCCTACGAGCAGTACTTC,CASRGDISYEQYF
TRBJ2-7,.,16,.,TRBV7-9,TGTGCCAGCAGCTTAAGTCGGGGGTCTCTTTCCTACGAGCAGTACTTC,CASSLSRGSLSYEQYF
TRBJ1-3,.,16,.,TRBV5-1,TGCGCCAGCAGCGAAGCCCCGAACGGTCACGGAAACACCATATATTTT,CASSEAPNGHGNTIYF
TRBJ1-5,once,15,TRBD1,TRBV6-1,TGTGCCAGCAGTGAACCTGGGACAGGGGGTCAGCCCCAGCATTTT,CASSEPGTGGQPQHF
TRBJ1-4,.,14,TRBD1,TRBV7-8,TGTGCCAGCAGCCGGGACAGAGCTAATGAAAAACTGTTTTTT,CASSRDRANEKLFF
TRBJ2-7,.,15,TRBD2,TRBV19,TGTGCCAGTAGTATGACTAGCGGGAGTAACAACGAGCAGTACTTC,CASSMTSGSNNEQYF
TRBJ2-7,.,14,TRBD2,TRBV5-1,TGCGCCAGCAGCCCCGGGGGGATTTCCTACGAGCAGTACTTC,CASSPGGISYEQYF
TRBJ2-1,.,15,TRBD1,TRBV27,TGTGCCAGCAGTTTGGCGGACAGGGGCTACAATGAGCAGTTCTTC,CASSLADRGYNEQFF
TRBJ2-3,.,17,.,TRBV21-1,TGTGCCAGCAGCAAAGCTCCACTAGCGGGAGGTACAGATACGCAGTATTTT,CASSKAPLAGGTDTQYF
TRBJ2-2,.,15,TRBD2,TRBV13,TGTGCCAGCAGCTTGAATAGCGGGCTAGTCCGGGAGCTGTTTTTT,CASSLNSGLVRELFF
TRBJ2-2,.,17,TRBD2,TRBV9,TGTGCCAGCAGCGTAGCTGTCGGGGCTAGCGGGACCGGGGAGCTGTTTTTT,CASSVAVGASGTGELFF
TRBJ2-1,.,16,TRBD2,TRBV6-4,TGTGCCAGCAGTCTGAGACTAGCGTTCCCAAGGAATGAGCAGTTCTTC,CASSLRLAFPRNEQFF
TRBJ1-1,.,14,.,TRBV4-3,TGCGCCAGCAGCCAAGATAGGGGAACCACTGAAGCTTTCTTT,CASSQDRGTTEAFF
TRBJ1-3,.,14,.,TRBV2,TGTGCCAGCAGTGGCAGCGTGTATGGAAACACCATATATTTT,CASSGSVYGNTIYF
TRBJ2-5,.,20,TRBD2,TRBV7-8,TGTGCCAGCAGCTTAGAGCCTCCGGGGACTATGACGACCTTGCAAGAGACCCAGTACTTC,CASSLEPPGTMTTLQETQYF
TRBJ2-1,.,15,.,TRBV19,TGTGCCAGTTCCTTACTAGGGGGAGACTTCAATGAGCAGTTCTTC,CASSLLGGDFNEQFF
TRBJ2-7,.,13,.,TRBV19,TGTGCCAGTAGTACCCAGCGGTACTACGAGCAGTACTTC,CASSTQRYYEQYF
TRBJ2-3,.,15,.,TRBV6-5,TGTGCCAGCACCCAACGCCCCACTAGCTCAGATACGCAGTATTTT,CASTQRPTSSDTQYF